A single sample is the source of the 27 T cell receptor beta chains below, sequenced in a study of T-cell reconstitution after alpha-beta-depleted transplantation in children. Preparation of the TCRbeta library was carried out with unique molecular identifiers. MiXCR, run by TCRdb on the PCR reads, gives a single entry per CDR3 protein. The sample has about 500,000 distinct CDR3 sequences, about 10% seen once; the top ten hold around 13%. The sample here was PBMCs, mostly from graft donor cells, taken 180 days after TCRalphabeta/CD19-depleted stem cell transplant. The source of these receptors is a female patient aged 2-9 years who had a stem cell transplant for aplastic anemia, so the T cells may come from the graft donor.

This clonotype has at least ten counts. The rearrangement links TRBV29-1 to TRBJ2-1; weak D call: TRBD2 (5 bases). V lost 3 bases to trimming and J lost 6 bases, with 6 bases between them. Germline CDR1 and CDR2: SQVTM and ANQGSEA. The CDR3 sequence is 11 residues long. The CDR3 protein is CSVDLANEQFF. The DNA of the CDR3 is TGCAGCGTTGATCTAGCCAATGAGCAGTTCTTC.

This clonotype came up many times. This CDR3 is CASSLQGGVEKLFF. DNA of the CDR3: TGTGCCAGCAGCCTACAGGGAGGTGTGGAAAAACTGTTTTTT. The V gene is TRBV12-3 or TRBV12-4, the J gene TRBJ1-4; D perhaps matches TRBD1 (6 bases). The V and J ends lost 6 bases and 8 bases respectively, with 16 bases between them. CDR3 length: 14 residues.

At least ten counts were recorded for this clonotype. The rearrangement links TRBV6-4 to TRBJ2-2; 7 bases align to TRBD2. The CDR3 contains 14 residues. After removal of 5 bases from V and 3 bases from J, the junction contained 3 bases not matched to a gene. The germline V gene has CDR1 MRHNA and CDR2 SNTAGT. CDR3 coding DNA: TGTGCCAGCAGTAGCGGGACTGACACCGGGGAGCTGTTTTTT. It translates to CASSSGTDTGELFF.

This clonotype was detected only a few times. The junction and the germline gene differ at one end; a read error may be behind it. The rearrangement uses TRBV3-1 and TRBJ1-1; D perhaps matches TRBD1 (6 bases). CDR3 size: 15 residues. CDR1 and CDR2 (germline): LGHDT, YNNKEL (reference sequence). The CDR3 DNA reads as TGTGCCAGCCGCCACCGCTGGGACATGAACACTGAAGCTTTCTTT. It is translated as CASRHRWDMNTEAFF.

In its sample, this clonotype was seen many times. J is TRBJ2-6 and V is TRBV28; 8 nucleotides match TRBD2. Germline trimming cut 2 bases from V and 0 bases from J; bases unmatched to any gene: 3. Germline loops: CDR1 MDHEN, CDR2 SYDVKM. The CDR3 extends over 17 amino acids. The CDR3 reads CASSLRLAGSGANVLTF. CDR3 nucleotide sequence: TGTGCCAGCAGTTTACGGCTAGCGGGCTCTGGGGCCAACGTCCTGACTTTC.

This clonotype was seen only a few times. CDR3 in amino acids: CASSPHAGRSVYEQYV. The DNA for the CDR3 is TGTGCCAGCAGCCCGCATGCGGGACGCTCCGTCTACGAGCAGTACGTC. The rearrangement links TRBV28 to TRBJ2-7, with D possibly matching TRBD2 (6 bases). Trimming pared 6 bases from V and 3 bases from J, leaving 21 bases between. The CDR3 contains 16 residues. Germline V gives CDR1 MDHEN, CDR2 SYDVKM.

The V call is TRBV5-1, the J call TRBJ2-2, with a weak D call TRBD1 (5 bases). The V gene lost 2 bases and the J gene lost 5 bases, with 10 bases spanning the gap. Per the germline V gene, CDR1 is SGHRS and CDR2 is YFSETQ. The CDR3 length is 14 residues. CDR3 in amino acids: CASSLHSGTGELFF. The CDR3 nucleotides read TGCGCCAGCAGCTTACACTCAGGGACCGGGGAGCTGTTTTTT. The variable domain in full, with the rest retrieved from reference TRBV5-1 and TRBJ2-2, is KAGVTQTPRYLIKTRGQQVTLSCSPISGHRSVSWYQQTPGQGLQFLFEYFSETQRNKGNFPGRFSGRQFSNSRSEMNVSTLELGDSALYLCASSLHSGTGELFFGEGSRLTVL.

In its sample, this clonotype was seen a few times. The chain employs TRBV29-1 and TRBJ1-1; perhaps TRBD1 as D (6 bases). The V end lost 7 bases, the J end lost 0 bases, and 12 bases lay between the germline ends. CDR3 length equals 13 residues. The germline V gene has CDR1 SQVTM and CDR2 ANQGSEA. In DNA form, the CDR3 reads TGCAGCGCTGGACAGAGACTGAACACTGAAGCTTTCTTT. Its protein product is CSAGQRLNTEAFF.

The rearrangement links TRBV9 to TRBJ1-3, with unresolved D. The germline V and J ends were trimmed by 2 bases and 0 bases, with 6 bases remaining between them. The CDR3 is 14 amino acids. CDR1 and CDR2 from the germline V gene are SGDLS and YYNGEE. CDR3 residues: CASSVDNSGNTIYF. The CDR3 DNA is TGTGCCAGCAGCGTTGATAACTCTGGAAACACCATATATTTT.

This clonotype appeared many times. The chain combines TRBV5-1 with TRBJ1-5; D remains ambiguous. Germline CDR1 reads SGHRS; CDR2 reads YFSETQ. V was cut by 4 bases and J by 3 bases, with 17 bases left in between. The CDR3 is 16 residues long. CDR3 nucleotide sequence: TGCGCCAGCAGCCCCTTAGGAGGGTCTTTCAATCAGCCCCAGCATTTT. Its translation is CASSPLGGSFNQPQHF.

This clonotype appeared a few times. The chain carries TRBV5-1 and TRBJ1-2; D not certain. The germline CDR1 and CDR2 sequences are SGHRS and YFSETQ. The CDR3 consists of 15 residues. Between the trimmed V and J ends, which lost 0 bases and 1 base, there was a span of 10 bases. The CDR3 DNA follows: TGCGCCAGCAGCTTGGGGCGGCGGCTTAACTATGGCTACACCTTC. Its protein product is CASSLGRRLNYGYTF. Variable domain in full (rest from reference TRBV5-1 and TRBJ1-2): KAGVTQTPRYLIKTRGQQVTLSCSPISGHRSVSWYQQTPGQGLQFLFEYFSETQRNKGNFPGRFSGRQFSNSRSEMNVSTLELGDSALYLCASSLGRRLNYGYTFGSGTRLTVV.

The genes are TRBV5-1 and TRBJ2-1; D is undetermined. This CDR3 contains 18 residues. V shed 4 bases and J shed 2 bases, with 22 bases lying between them. CDR1 is SGHRS and CDR2 is YFSETQ in the germline V gene. The DNA for the CDR3 is TGCGCCAGCAGCCAAGCTTCGGTAGCAAGCGCAGCCTACAATGAGCAGTTCTTC. Protein sequence: CASSQASVASAAYNEQFF.

This clonotype was recorded many times. The chain carries TRBV7-9 and TRBJ2-3; 8 bases match TRBD1. V was clipped by 5 bases and J by 4 bases; unmatched bases: 8. The CDR3 is made up of 15 amino acids. In germline, CDR1 is SEHNR, CDR2 FQNEAQ (reference sequence). The CDR3 spells CASSPPGQGADTQYF. In DNA form, the CDR3 reads TGTGCCAGCAGCCCCCCAGGACAGGGTGCAGATACGCAGTATTTT.

The chain carries TRBV12-3 or TRBV12-4 and TRBJ2-7; 7 bases fit TRBD1. With 6 bases clipped from V and 0 bases from J, the junction kept 8 bases outside the gene matches. This CDR3 spans 15 amino acids. This chain's CDR3 is CASRQGQASSYEQYF. CDR3 sequence (DNA): TGTGCCAGCAGACAAGGACAGGCAAGCTCCTACGAGCAGTACTTC.

The V and J genes are TRBV27 and TRBJ1-2; D gene ambiguous. Trimming took 6 bases from V and 5 from J, leaving 7 bases between them. Germline lookup yields CDR1 MNHEY and CDR2 SMNVEV (reference sequence). CDR3 length: 11 amino acids. CDR3 sequence reads: CASSGLYGYTF. DNA for the CDR3: TGTGCCAGCAGCGGACTTTATGGCTACACCTTC.

This clonotype was counted at least ten times. The CDR3 protein is CASSSGNEQFF. The CDR3 DNA follows: TGTGCCAGCAGCTCAGGCAATGAGCAGTTCTTC. The chain uses TRBV11-2 and TRBJ2-1; no definite D call. The CDR3 runs 11 residues. V was cut by 4 bases and J by 6 bases, with 4 bases left in between. Germline loops: CDR1 SGHAT, CDR2 FQNNGV.

This clonotype was found a few times. This chain uses TRBV15 with TRBJ2-7, with D possibly TRBD1 on 5 matching bases. This CDR3 has 16 amino acids. The V gene lost 0 bases and the J gene lost 3 bases, with 15 bases spanning the gap. Germline CDR1 and CDR2: LNHNV and YYDKDF (reference sequence). The CDR3 loop reads CATSREGSRGGYEQYF. CDR3 nucleotides: TGTGCCACCAGCAGAGAGGGGTCAAGGGGTGGCTACGAGCAGTACTTC.

This clonotype was picked up many times. The V and J genes are TRBV5-5 and TRBJ1-1, with D perhaps matching TRBD1 (5 bases). Germline CDR1 is SGHKS and CDR2 is YYEKEE (reference sequence). This CDR3 has 15 amino acids. V dropped 1 base and J dropped 5 bases, with 15 bases sitting between them. The CDR3, as DNA: TGTGCCAGCAGCTTGCGAAGGGGTGGGGGAACTGAAGCTTTCTTT. It specifies CASSLRRGGGTEAFF.

V gene TRBV5-1 combines with J gene TRBJ1-2; D is undetermined. The V end lost 3 bases, the J end lost 7 bases, and 10 bases lay between the germline ends. Per the germline V gene, CDR1 is SGHRS and CDR2 is YFSETQ. The CDR3 consists of 12 residues. CDR3 sequence: CASSSSQRGYTF. The CDR3 region has the DNA TGCGCCAGCAGCTCCTCCCAGCGTGGCTACACCTTC.

The chain has TRBV12-3 or TRBV12-4 and TRBJ2-7; perhaps D is TRBD1 or TRBD2 (5 bases each). The germline V and J ends were trimmed by 3 bases and 7 bases, with 16 bases remaining between them. The CDR3 runs to 14 residues. CDR3 nucleotide sequence: TGTGCCAGCAGTTTTCGGCAGGGAGTGCGGGAGCAGTACTTC. It is translated as CASSFRQGVREQYF.

Concerning this clonotype: Mismatch with germline at one junction end may stem from a read error. This chain connects TRBV29-1 to TRBJ2-4; a possible D gene is TRBD2 (5 bases). From germline, CDR1 is SQVTM and CDR2 ANQGSEA. This CDR3 contains 14 residues. DNA for the CDR3: TGCAGCGTTGAAAAGGGAGCGACCAAAAACAGTCAGTACTTC. Residues: CSVEKGATKNSQYF.

This clonotype was found a few times. V usage is TRBV2 and J usage is TRBJ2-7, with 8 bases matching TRBD2. The trim removed 3 bases at V and 6 bases at J, leaving 10 bases unmatched. This CDR3 comprises 15 residues. Germline CDR1 reads SNHLY; CDR2 reads FYNNEI. DNA for the CDR3: TGTGCCAGCAGTGATTCAAGCGGGAGCCGAATCGAGCAGTACTTC. Protein product: CASSDSSGSRIEQYF.

The chain couples TRBV7-9 to TRBJ2-1, with 11 bases identical to TRBD2. This CDR3 is 15 amino acids long. V was clipped by 7 bases and J by 7 bases; unmatched bases: 9. From germline, CDR1 is SEHNR and CDR2 FQNEAQ (reference sequence). The CDR3 spells CASNARTSGLNEQFF. Written as DNA, the CDR3 is TGTGCCAGCAACGCAAGGACTAGCGGGCTGAATGAGCAGTTCTTC.

This clonotype was seen many times. V and J are TRBV12-3 or TRBV12-4 and TRBJ1-3; 8 nucleotides match TRBD1. J was trimmed by 2 bases and V by 5 bases; bases with no gene match: 2. The CDR3 has 14 residues. This CDR3 is CASSMTGAGNTIYF. The CDR3 DNA follows: TGTGCCAGCAGTATGACAGGGGCTGGAAACACCATATATTTT.

This clonotype was counted between two and nine times. The chain employs TRBV7-2 and TRBJ2-7, with 8 positions matching TRBD1. CDR1 SGHTA and CDR2 FQGNSA come from the germline V gene. V lost 4 bases and J lost 3; bases outside the gene matches: 5. CDR3 size: 14 residues. The CDR3 region has the DNA TGTGCCAGCAGCTGGGGACAGGCCTTCTACGAGCAGTACGTC. Translation: CASSWGQAFYEQYV.

This clonotype was counted a few times. V and J are TRBV9 and TRBJ2-6; TRBD1 might be the D (5 bases). The CDR3 has 19 residues. Between the trimmed V and J ends, which lost 3 bases and 4 bases, there was a span of 23 bases. Looked up from germline, CDR1 is SGDLS and CDR2 is YYNGEE. CDR3 sequence: CASSGRRTKANSGANVLTF. The CDR3 DNA follows: TGTGCCAGCAGCGGACGGCGGACAAAAGCTAACTCGGGGGCCAACGTCCTGACTTTC.

The chain carries TRBV10-3 and TRBJ2-7; D might be TRBD1 or TRBD2, each matching 5 bases. CDR1 ENHRY and CDR2 SYGVKD come from the germline V gene. The CDR3 length is 15 residues. The ends were cut back, 0 bases at V and 1 base at J, with 10 bases in the middle. The DNA of the CDR3 is TGTGCCATCAGTGAGTCCTCTGGGGGTTCCTACGAGCAGTACTTC. This translates into CAISESSGGSYEQYF.